Described below is a single T cell receptor beta chain sequence and its context. Its antigen is unidentified. For TCR, cDNA came from 5'RACE template switching, which added a universal primer site and UMIs. TCRdb analysed the 5' RACE reads with MiXCR anew, one entry per CDR3 protein. Here the sample spans around 320,000 distinct CDR3 sequences, approximately 10% being singletons. The sample comes from a study of T cells after yellow fever vaccination. At the level of the study: For low cell numbers, libraries were made with SMART-Seq v4 Ultra Low Input. Study-wide points: Re-detected after boosting: most primary clones, approximately 97% of CD4 and 88% of CD8. Only a small proportion of the clonotypes turned up in both the CD4 and the CD8 compartments, likely arising from convergent recombination.

This TCR was sampled from a man between 18 and 35 years old who received the YFV17D yellow fever vaccine. This sample comprised CD4+ T cells sorted from PBMCs, obtained 5 days after the yellow fever booster vaccination.

The CDR3 DNA follows: TGTGCCAGCAGCGTAGCCCCCACTTCGACAGATACGCAGTATTTT. Translating it yields CASSVAPTSTDTQYF. The rearrangement joins TRBV9 to TRBJ2-3; D is undetermined. The V and J ends lost 0 bases and 3 bases respectively, with 11 bases between them. The CDR3 has 15 residues. Germline V gives CDR1 SGDLS, CDR2 YYNGEE.